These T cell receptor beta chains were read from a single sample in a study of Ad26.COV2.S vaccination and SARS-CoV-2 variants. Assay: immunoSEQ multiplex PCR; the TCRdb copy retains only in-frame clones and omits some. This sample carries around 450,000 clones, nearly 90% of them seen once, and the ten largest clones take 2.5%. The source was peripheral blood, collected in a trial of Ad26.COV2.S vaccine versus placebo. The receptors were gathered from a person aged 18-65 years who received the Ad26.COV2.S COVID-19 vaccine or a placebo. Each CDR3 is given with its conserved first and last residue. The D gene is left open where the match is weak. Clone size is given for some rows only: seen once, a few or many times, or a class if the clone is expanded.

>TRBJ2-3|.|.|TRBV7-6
CASSLMGRGDTDTQYF
TGTGCCAGCAGCTTAATGGGGCGGGGAGACACAGATACGCAGTATTTT
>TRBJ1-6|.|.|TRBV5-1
CASSLERGSNSPLHF
TGCGCCAGCAGCTTGGAACGGGGTTCGAATTCACCCCTCCACTTT
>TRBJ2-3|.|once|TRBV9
CASSVEGRDSDTQYF
TGTGCCAGCAGCGTAGAAGGTCGGGATTCAGATACGCAGTATTTT
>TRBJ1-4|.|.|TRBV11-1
CASSLRRRDEKLFF
TGTGCCAGCAGCTTAAGGCGCCGGGATGAAAAACTGTTTTTT
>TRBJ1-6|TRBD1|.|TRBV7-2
CASSYDSAPGGYNSPLHF
TGTGCCAGCAGCTACGATTCGGCCCCAGGGGGGTATAATTCACCCCTCCACTTT
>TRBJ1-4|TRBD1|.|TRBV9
CASKGQASGKLFF
TGTGCCAGCAAAGGACAGGCCTCCGGAAAACTGTTTTTT
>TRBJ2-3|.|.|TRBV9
CASSHQAGSTDTQYF
TGTGCCAGCAGCCACCAAGCCGGCAGCACAGATACGCAGTATTTT
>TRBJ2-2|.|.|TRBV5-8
CASSLGASPDTGELFF
TGTGCCAGCAGCTTGGGGGCTAGCCCTGACACCGGGGAGCTGTTTTTT
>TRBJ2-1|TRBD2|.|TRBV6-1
CASSGPVSGAENEQFF
TGTGCCAGCAGTGGTCCCGTTAGCGGGGCCGAGAATGAGCAGTTCTTC
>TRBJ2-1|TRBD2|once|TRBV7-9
CASRGDASGDNEQFF
TGTGCCAGCAGGGGGGATGCTAGCGGGGACAATGAGCAGTTCTTC
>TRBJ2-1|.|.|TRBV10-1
CASSEKGDNEQFF
TGCGCCAGCAGTGAGAAGGGCGACAATGAGCAGTTCTTC
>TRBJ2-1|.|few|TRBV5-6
CASSLAGLGWDNEQFF
TGTGCCAGCAGCTTGGCCGGACTCGGATGGGACAATGAGCAGTTCTTC
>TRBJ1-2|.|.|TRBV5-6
CASSLGQWDYGYTF
TGTGCCAGCAGCTTGGGGCAGTGGGACTATGGCTACACCTTC
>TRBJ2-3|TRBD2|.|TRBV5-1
CASSLKPPGLDYDTQYF
TGCGCCAGCAGCTTGAAACCACCGGGACTAGATTACGATACGCAGTATTTT
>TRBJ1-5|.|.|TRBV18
CASSRLTADQPQHF
TGTGCCAGCTCACGTTTGACTGCTGATCAGCCCCAGCATTTT
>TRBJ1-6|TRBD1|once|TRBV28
CASSSSGQEAPGRSPLHF
TGTGCCAGCAGTTCATCGGGACAGGAGGCCCCAGGGCGTTCACCCCTCCACTTT
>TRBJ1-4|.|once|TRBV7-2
CASSFYGAGLNEKLFF
TGTGCCAGCAGCTTCTATGGTGCGGGCTTGAATGAAAAACTGTTTTTT
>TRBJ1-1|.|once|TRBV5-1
CASSLTAMNTEAFF
TGCGCCAGCAGCTTGACAGCTATGAACACTGAAGCTTTCTTT
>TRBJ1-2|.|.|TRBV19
CASSARTGYPSNYGYTF
TGTGCCAGTAGTGCCCGAACAGGGTACCCTTCCAACTATGGCTACACCTTC
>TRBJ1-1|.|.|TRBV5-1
CASSFRDYTEAFF
TGCGCCAGCAGCTTCCGGGATTACACTGAAGCTTTCTTT
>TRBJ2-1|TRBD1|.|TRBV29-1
CSVRRDRGYNEQFF
TGCAGCGTTCGCCGGGACAGGGGTTACAATGAGCAGTTCTTC
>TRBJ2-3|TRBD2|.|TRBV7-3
CASSPDSGGASDTQYF
TGTGCCAGCAGCCCCGACAGCGGGGGGGCATCCGATACGCAGTATTTT
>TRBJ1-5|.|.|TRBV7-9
CASSSGPNQPQHF
TGTGCCAGCAGCTCCGGACCGAATCAGCCCCAGCATTTT
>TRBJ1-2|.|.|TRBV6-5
CASSWDGGYGYTF
TGTGCCAGCAGTTGGGACGGTGGGTATGGCTACACCTTC
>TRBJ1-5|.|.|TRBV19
CASTRDPFGSNQPQHF
TGTGCCAGCACCCGGGACCCCTTCGGAAGCAATCAGCCCCAGCATTTT
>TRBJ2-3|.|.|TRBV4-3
CASSQGRAETDTQYF
TGCGCCAGCAGCCAAGGCCGGGCGGAAACAGATACGCAGTATTTT
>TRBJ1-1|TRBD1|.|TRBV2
CASSWEGDRGVAFF
TGTGCCAGCAGTTGGGAGGGGGACAGGGGTGTTGCTTTCTTT
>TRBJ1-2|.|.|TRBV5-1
CASSFSGLVYTF
TGCGCCAGCAGCTTCAGCGGGCTCGTCTACACCTTC
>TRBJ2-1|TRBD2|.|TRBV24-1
CATTTSGSRNEQFF
TGTGCCACCACTACTAGCGGGAGTAGAAATGAGCAGTTCTTC
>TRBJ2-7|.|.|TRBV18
CASSPSRGDEQYF
TGTGCCAGCTCACCATCTAGGGGGGACGAGCAGTACTTC
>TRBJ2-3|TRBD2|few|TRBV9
CASSVSGSPDTQYF
TGTGCCAGCAGCGTTAGCGGGAGTCCAGATACGCAGTATTTT
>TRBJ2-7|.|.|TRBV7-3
CASSNLKAWYEQYF
TGTGCCAGCAGCAACCTAAAGGCATGGTACGAGCAGTACTTC
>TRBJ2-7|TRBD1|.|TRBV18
CASSIGTGANEQYF
TGTGCCAGCTCCATCGGGACAGGGGCCAACGAGCAGTACTTC
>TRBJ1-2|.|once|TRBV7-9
CASSVIQGHGYTF
TGTGCCAGCAGCGTAATACAGGGACATGGCTACACCTTC
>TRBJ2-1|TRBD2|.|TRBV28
CASSLTSGGPYNEQFF
TGTGCCAGCAGTTTAACTAGCGGGGGACCCTACAATGAGCAGTTCTTC
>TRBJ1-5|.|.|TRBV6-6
CASSKPTSVTFQPQHF
TGTGCCAGCAGTAAACCAACATCCGTTACTTTCCAGCCCCAGCATTTT
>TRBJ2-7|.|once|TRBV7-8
CASSLGPRSYEQYF
TGTGCCAGCAGCTTAGGCCCTCGCTCCTACGAGCAGTACTTC
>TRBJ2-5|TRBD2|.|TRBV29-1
CSVAGGQETQYF
TGCAGCGTTGCCGGGGGGCAAGAGACCCAGTACTTC
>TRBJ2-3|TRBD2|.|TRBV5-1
CASSLEGRGVIDTQYF
TGCGCCAGCAGCTTGGAGGGGCGGGGGGTCATAGATACGCAGTATTTT
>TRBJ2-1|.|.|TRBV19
CASSSGSYNEQFF
TGTGCCAGTAGTAGCGGTTCCTACAATGAGCAGTTCTTC
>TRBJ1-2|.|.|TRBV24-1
CATRPRDGYGYTF
TGTGCCACCCGACCCAGGGATGGCTATGGCTACACCTTC
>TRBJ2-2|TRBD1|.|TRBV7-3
CASSSTGVGTGELFF
TGTGCCAGCAGCTCTACAGGGGTAGGGACCGGGGAGCTGTTTTTT
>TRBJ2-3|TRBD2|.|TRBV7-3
CASSPIAGGTPDTQYF
TGTGCCAGCAGCCCCATCGCGGGAGGGACCCCAGATACGCAGTATTTT
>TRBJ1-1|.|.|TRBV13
CASSFLGGWEAFF
TGTGCCAGCAGCTTCCTCGGGGGCTGGGAAGCTTTCTTT
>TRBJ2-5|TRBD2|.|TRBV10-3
CAISPSRGDQETQYF
TGTGCCATCAGTCCCTCCCGGGGGGACCAAGAGACCCAGTACTTC
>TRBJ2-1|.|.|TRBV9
CASSAREKSYNEQFF
TGTGCCAGCAGCGCCCGGGAGAAGTCCTACAATGAGCAGTTCTTC
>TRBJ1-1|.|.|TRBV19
CASSIEGVWTKLPLNTEAFF
TGTGCCAGTAGTATAGAGGGGGTTTGGACAAAACTGCCTCTGAACACTGAAGCTTTCTTT
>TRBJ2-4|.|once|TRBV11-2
CASKAVLAKNIQYF
TGTGCCAGCAAGGCCGTTCTAGCCAAAAACATTCAGTACTTC
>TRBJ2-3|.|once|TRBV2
CASNPGAVDTQYF
TGTGCCAGCAACCCAGGGGCTGTGGATACGCAGTATTTT
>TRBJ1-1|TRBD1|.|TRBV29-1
CSVRTGFMNTEAFF
TGCAGCGTTCGGACAGGCTTTATGAACACTGAAGCTTTCTTT
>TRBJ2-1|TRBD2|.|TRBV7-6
CASSLAPAGVEQFF
TGTGCCAGCAGCTTAGCCCCAGCGGGGGTAGAGCAGTTCTTC
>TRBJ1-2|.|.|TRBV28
CASCVRPAEDGYTF
TGTGCCAGCTGCGTGCGCCCCGCCGAGGATGGCTACACCTTC
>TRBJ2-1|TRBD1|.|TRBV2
CASSLFITGTAIYNEQFF
TGTGCCAGCAGCCTCTTTATCACCGGGACAGCTATCTACAATGAGCAGTTCTTC
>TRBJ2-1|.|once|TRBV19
CASNPLEDSNEQFF
TGTGCCAGTAATCCTTTGGAGGATTCCAATGAGCAGTTCTTC
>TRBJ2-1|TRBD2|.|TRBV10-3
CAIRLAGGINNEQFF
TGTGCCATCAGGTTAGCGGGAGGGATAAACAATGAGCAGTTCTTC
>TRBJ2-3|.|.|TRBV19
CASSPGFFSSDTQYF
TGTGCCAGTAGTCCCGGGTTTTTCTCCTCAGATACGCAGTATTTT
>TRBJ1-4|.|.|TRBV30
CAWSRGITNEKLFF
TGTGCCTGGAGTAGAGGGATAACTAATGAAAAACTGTTTTTT
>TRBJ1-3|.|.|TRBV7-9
CASSLVNRQKIMRTIYF
TGTGCCAGCAGCTTAGTTAACAGGCAAAAGATAATGCGCACCATATATTTT
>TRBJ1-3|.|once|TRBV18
CASSPPSTGNSGNTIYF
TGTGCCAGCTCACCACCGTCTACGGGAAACTCTGGAAACACCATATATTTT
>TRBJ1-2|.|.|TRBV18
CASSPEGRITYGYTF
TGTGCCAGCTCACCAGAGGGGCGTATTACCTATGGCTACACCTTC